Presented here are 12 T cell receptor beta chains from one specimen sequenced in a study of identical twins. Each CDR3 protein gets one entry after TCRdb re-called the 5' RACE reads with MiXCR. The sample includes about 720,000 distinct CDR3 sequences, about 18% seen only once; the top ten take around 14%. The sample was also linked to a second study, of T cells expressing NK-cell markers.

The sequencing sample was made of PBMCs. The receptors were gathered from a woman under 30 in good health.

The chain combines TRBV12-3 or TRBV12-4 with TRBJ1-3; possibly TRBD1 for D (5 bases). There are 15 residues in the CDR3. V lost 1 base and J lost 6, with 13 bases in between. The CDR3 here is CASSLGGLLENTIYF. The DNA for the CDR3 is TGTGCCAGCAGTTTAGGGGGCCTGCTCGAAAACACCATATATTTT.

The chain is built from TRBV20-1 and TRBJ1-5; D may be TRBD1 (6 bases). Germline V CDR1 and CDR2: DFQATT, SNEGSKA (reference sequence). This CDR3 is 14 amino acids long. Between the trimmed V and J ends, which lost 5 bases and 2 bases, there was a span of 13 bases. The DNA of the CDR3 is TGCAGTGCTGACTCGCGACAGGGCAATCAGCCCCAGCATTTT. Translation gives CSADSRQGNQPQHF.

This clonotype was seen only once. The CDR3 spells CASSDQGPGANVLTF. CDR3 coding DNA: TGTGCCAGCAGCGATCAGGGTCCTGGGGCCAACGTCCTGACTTTC. The rearrangement uses TRBV7-9 and TRBJ2-6; possibly TRBD1 for D (5 bases). The CDR3 runs to 15 residues. Germline values: CDR1 SEHNR, CDR2 FQNEAQ (reference sequence). Trimming took 5 bases from V and 2 from J, leaving 10 bases between them.

J is TRBJ2-5 and V is TRBV29-1, with a possible D match to TRBD1 (6 bases). Germline V gene lookup returns CDR1 SQVTM and CDR2 ANQGSEA. Trimming left V 6 bases short and J 5 bases short, with 19 bases between. The CDR3 is made up of 14 amino acids. The DNA for the CDR3 is TGCAGCGTCGCCGGGACACCTAACCCGGAGACCCAGTACTTC. Residues: CSVAGTPNPETQYF.

The CDR3 reads CASSFQQSYGYTF. Written as DNA, the CDR3 is TGTGCCAGCAGTTTCCAACAGAGCTATGGCTACACCTTC. The rearrangement uses TRBV12-3 or TRBV12-4 and TRBJ1-2; D is unresolved. The V end was cut by 3 bases, the J end by 4 bases, with 9 bases between. CDR3 length: 13 residues.

In this sample, this clonotype turned up a few times. V is TRBV29-1 and J is TRBJ2-5; 7 bases align to TRBD1. V trimming: 6 bases; J trimming: 5 bases; junction bases outside the gene matches: 12. This CDR3 has 14 residues. From germline, CDR1 is SQVTM and CDR2 ANQGSEA. The CDR3 coding sequence is TGCAGCGTCGGGCGACAGGGTCCTGAGGAGACCCAGTACTTC. It is translated as CSVGRQGPEETQYF.

This clonotype turned up a few times. The chain combines TRBV28 with TRBJ2-5; 9 nucleotides match TRBD2. CDR3 length equals 17 residues. The V gene's germline CDR1 is MDHEN and CDR2 SYDVKM. J gave up 5 bases and V 3 bases, and 13 bases lay outside the gene matches. For the CDR3, the DNA is TGTGCCAGCAGTTTGTCTTCCCCGGGGCGGGGGGGCGAGACCCAGTACTTC. It yields the protein CASSLSSPGRGGETQYF. Looking up the rest from reference TRBV28 and TRBJ2-5 gives the full variable domain: DVKVTQSSRYLVKRTGEKVFLECVQDMDHENMFWYRQDPGLGLRLIYFSYDVKMKEKGDIPEGYSVSREKKERFSLILESASTNQTSMYLCASSLSSPGRGGETQYFGPGTRLLVL.

This chain joins TRBV5-1 and TRBJ1-1; D is ambiguous. V was cut by 2 bases and J by 1 base, with 9 bases left in between. Germline-derived CDR1 and CDR2 are SGHRS and YFSETQ. This CDR3 region has 14 residues. This CDR3 is CASSFYGENTEAFF. CDR3 DNA sequence: TGCGCCAGCAGCTTTTATGGGGAGAACACTGAAGCTTTCTTT. Full variable domain (rest looked up from reference TRBV5-1 and TRBJ1-1): KAGVTQTPRYLIKTRGQQVTLSCSPISGHRSVSWYQQTPGQGLQFLFEYFSETQRNKGNFPGRFSGRQFSNSRSEMNVSTLELGDSALYLCASSFYGENTEAFFGQGTRLTVV.

This clonotype was seen a few times. V gene TRBV29-1 combines with J gene TRBJ1-1; the D gene is possibly TRBD1 (5 bases). In germline, CDR1 is SQVTM, CDR2 ANQGSEA. The CDR3 contains 12 residues. With 7 bases removed from V and 3 bases from J, the gap between germline ends came to 12 bases. In nucleotides, the CDR3 is TGCAGCGCAGGGACGGAGTACACTGAAGCTTTCTTT. Protein product: CSAGTEYTEAFF.

The chain has TRBV7-2 and TRBJ2-7, with 7 bases that match TRBD1. Germline V gene data show CDR1 as SGHTA and CDR2 as FQGNSA. The CDR3 runs to 14 residues. The J segment lost 2 bases and the V segment lost 5 bases, leaving 6 bases of the junction unmatched. The DNA of the CDR3 is TGTGCCAGCAGCCGGGACAGAACAGCCTACGAGCAGTACTTC. Amino acid sequence: CASSRDRTAYEQYF.

Written as DNA, the CDR3 is TGTGCCAGCAGCTCGTCGGGGGGATCCGAGCAGTACTTC. Translating gives CASSSSGGSEQYF. The chain employs TRBV7-9 and TRBJ2-7; 7 bases agree with TRBD2. J gave up 6 bases and V 4 bases, and 6 bases lay outside the gene matches. Germline V gene sequence: CDR1 SEHNR, CDR2 FQNEAQ (reference sequence). The CDR3 is 13 amino acids.

This clonotype was counted at least ten times. The V gene is TRBV10-3, the J gene TRBJ2-7, with 10 positions matching TRBD2. Germline-derived CDR1 and CDR2 are ENHRY and SYGVKD. The CDR3 sequence is 14 residues long. Trimming at V came to 7 bases and at J to 5 bases, leaving 8 bases not matched to a gene. Here the CDR3 reads CAINSGTSDDEQYF. For the CDR3, the DNA is TGTGCCATCAATTCCGGGACTAGCGACGACGAGCAGTACTTC.